These T cell receptor beta chains were read from a single sample in a study of cytomegalovirus exposure and HLA in healthy donors. Sequencing was performed with immunoSEQ multiplex PCR; in TCRdb, only in-frame clones are kept and a portion is missing. The table includes 140,000 to 150,000 clones, about 87% detected once. The specimen sequenced was PBMCs. The source of these receptors is a man aged 18 to 29 in good health and CMV-seropositive. CDR3s include the opening cysteine and the closing phenylalanine or tryptophan. Fields, in order: clone size, J gene, V gene, D gene, CDR3 DNA, CDR3 protein. D genes are given only for firm matches. Only part of the rows carry a size: once, few, many, or a class if the clone is expanded.

>NA|TRBJ2-7|TRBV15|TRBD1
TGTGCCACCAGCACGGACAGGGGGAATTACGAGCAGTACTTC
CATSTDRGNYEQYF
>NA|TRBJ1-4|TRBV15|NA
TGTGCCACCAGCAGAGGACAGCCCCAAAATGAAAAACTGTTTTTT
CATSRGQPQNEKLFF
>NA|TRBJ1-5|TRBV30|TRBD1
TGTGCCTGGAGGGCAGGGCAGGGGGCCCAGCCCCAGCATTTT
CAWRAGQGAQPQHF
>NA|TRBJ1-2|TRBV5-6|NA
TGTGCCAGCAGCTTGGGAGGGAACGCTAACTATGGCTACACCTTC
CASSLGGNANYGYTF
>NA|TRBJ1-6|TRBV7-6|TRBD1
TGTGCCAGCAGGGCCCAGGGGGCCGGTAATTCACCCCTCCACTTT
CASRAQGAGNSPLHF
>NA|TRBJ1-1|TRBV30|NA
TGTGCCTGGACCCGACAACCGAACACTGAAGCTTTCTTT
CAWTRQPNTEAFF
>NA|TRBJ2-5|TRBV5-1|TRBD1
TGCGCCAGCGGAGGTACTACAGGGGAAGAGACCCAGTACTTC
CASGGTTGEETQYF
>NA|TRBJ1-4|TRBV7-2|NA
TGTGCCAGCAGCTTGTGGGGGCTGGGGGAAAAACTGTTTTTT
CASSLWGLGEKLFF
>NA|TRBJ2-1|TRBV2|NA
TGTGCCAGCAGTGAAACGCCGAGAGGTGAGCAGTTCTTC
CASSETPRGEQFF
>NA|TRBJ1-1|TRBV15|NA
TGTGCCACCAGCCTCCATGGGGAGCCCAGTGAAGCTTTCTTT
CATSLHGEPSEAFF
>NA|TRBJ1-1|TRBV5-1|TRBD1
TGCGCCAGCAGCCCGGACAGGGGGCGCGGGGTCCCTGAAGCTTTCTTT
CASSPDRGRGVPEAFF
>NA|TRBJ2-7|TRBV11-2|NA
TGTGCCAGCAGCCCGATCCGTCGGGCCTACGAGCAGTACTTC
CASSPIRRAYEQYF
>NA|TRBJ2-5|TRBV7-7|TRBD1
TGTGCCAGCAGCCCGACAGGGCCTCAAGAGACCCAGTACTTC
CASSPTGPQETQYF
>NA|TRBJ2-7|TRBV6-5|NA
TGTGCCAGCAGTCCCGGACGGGAAGAGCAGTACTTC
CASSPGREEQYF
>NA|TRBJ2-1|TRBV6-5|NA
TGTGCCAGCCGGACTAATAAAAACAATGAGCAGTTCTTC
CASRTNKNNEQFF
>NA|TRBJ1-5|TRBV6-1|TRBD1
TGTGCCAGCAGTGCGCGACAGGGGGCAAATCAGCCCCAGCATTTT
CASSARQGANQPQHF
>NA|TRBJ2-7|TRBV2|NA
TGTGCCAGCGGTAGACAGTCCTCCTACGAGCAGTACTTC
CASGRQSSYEQYF
>NA|TRBJ2-1|TRBV4-1|NA
TGCGCCAGCAGCCAATTGGGAACAGGGAATGTTGAGCAGTTCTTC
CASSQLGTGNVEQFF
>NA|TRBJ2-3|TRBV15|TRBD2
TGTGCCACCAGCACAGTAGCGGGAGTCACAGATACGCAGTATTTT
CATSTVAGVTDTQYF
>NA|TRBJ1-5|TRBV5-4|TRBD1
TGTGCCAGCAGCAACTCCGGGACAGGGAGCCAGCCCCAGCATTTT
CASSNSGTGSQPQHF
>NA|TRBJ1-2|TRBV18|TRBD1
TGTGCCAGCTCACCTCGGACAGGGGGAATACTCGGCTACACCTTC
CASSPRTGGILGYTF
>NA|TRBJ2-2|TRBV28|NA
TGTGCCACCGAATTAGCGATGAACACCGGGGAGCTGTTTTTT
CATELAMNTGELFF
>NA|TRBJ1-4|TRBV5-1|NA
TGCGCCAGCAGCCGTGGTAGGGGCTCTAATGAAAAACTGTTTTTT
CASSRGRGSNEKLFF
>NA|TRBJ1-1|TRBV30|NA
TGTGCCTGTAACAGTGGCGCTGAAGCTTTCTTT
CACNSGAEAFF
>NA|TRBJ2-1|TRBV7-3|NA
TGTGCCAGCAGCTTAGGTGTTGATGGAGGGCAGTTCTTC
CASSLGVDGGQFF
>NA|TRBJ2-7|TRBV27|NA
TGTGCCAGCAGGATGGACTTCCTCTCCTACGAGCAGTACTTC
CASRMDFLSYEQYF
>NA|TRBJ2-2|TRBV19|TRBD1
TGTGCCAGTAGTATGGGACAGGGTTACACCGGGGAGCTGTTTTTT
CASSMGQGYTGELFF
>once|TRBJ2-7|TRBV28|NA
TGTGCCAGCAGTTTACCGTTCTTCAGGCAGGGTTCTTTTTACGAGCAGTACTTC
CASSLPFFRQGSFYEQYF